This T cell receptor (beta chain) was found in a study of identifying expanded T cells in peripheral blood. The data were produced by immunoSEQ multiplex PCR, yet TCRdb's version contains in-frame clones alone and is incomplete. There are about 130,000 clones in the sample; 80% to 90% occur only once, and approximately 8% lies in the top ten. Germline V gene sequence: CDR1 SNHLY, CDR2 FYNNEI. V shed 10 bases and J 6 bases; nucleotides not matched to a gene: 11. This CDR3 is built from 13 residues. Collection occurred without any documented infections or immune events in donors. This clone was observed a handful of times.

The chain couples TRBV2 to TRBJ1-2; 7 bases line up with TRBD1. The sequenced sample was blood. This TCR was recovered from a person between 18 and 75 years old in good health. The CDR3 region is CAILGGGANGYTF. The CDR3 region has the DNA TGTGCCATCCTTGGAGGGGGCGCAAATGGCTACACCTTC. Variable domain in full (rest from reference TRBV2 and TRBJ1-2): EPEVTQTPSHQVTQMGQEVILRCVPISNHLYFYWYRQILGQKVEFLVSFYNNEISEKSEIFDDQFSVERPDGSNFTLKIRSTKLEDSAMYFCAILGGGANGYTFGSGTRLTVV.